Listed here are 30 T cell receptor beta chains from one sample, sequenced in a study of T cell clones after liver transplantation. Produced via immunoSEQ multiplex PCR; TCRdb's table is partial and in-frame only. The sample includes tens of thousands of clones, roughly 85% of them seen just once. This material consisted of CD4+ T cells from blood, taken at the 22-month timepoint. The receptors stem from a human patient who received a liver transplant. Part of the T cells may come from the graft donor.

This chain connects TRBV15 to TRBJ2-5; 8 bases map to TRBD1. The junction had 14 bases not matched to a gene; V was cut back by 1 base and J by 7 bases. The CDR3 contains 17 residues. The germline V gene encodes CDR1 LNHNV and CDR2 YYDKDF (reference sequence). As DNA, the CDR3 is TGTGCCACCAGCAGAGCTAACAGGGGGGTTAACTTAGGGACCCAGTACTTC. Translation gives CATSRANRGVNLGTQYF. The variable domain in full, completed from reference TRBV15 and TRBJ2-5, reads DAMVIQNPRYQVTQFGKPVTLSCSQTLNHNVMYWYQQKSSQAPKLLFHYYDKDFNNEADTPDNFQSRRPNTSFCFLDIRSPGLGDTAMYLCATSRANRGVNLGTQYFGPGTRLLVL.

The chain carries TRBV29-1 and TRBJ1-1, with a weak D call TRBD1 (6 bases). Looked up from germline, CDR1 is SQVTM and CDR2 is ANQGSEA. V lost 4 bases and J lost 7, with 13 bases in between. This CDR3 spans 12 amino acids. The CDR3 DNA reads TGCAGCGTTGTGCAGGGGCTGGATGAAGCTTTCTTT. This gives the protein CSVVQGLDEAFF.

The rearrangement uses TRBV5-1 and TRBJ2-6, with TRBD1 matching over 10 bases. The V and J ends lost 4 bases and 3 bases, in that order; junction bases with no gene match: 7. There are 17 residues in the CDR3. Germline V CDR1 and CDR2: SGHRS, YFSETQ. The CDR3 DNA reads TGCGCCAGCAGCGCCGGGACAGGGGTTTTTGGGGCCAACGTCCTGACTTTC. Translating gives CASSAGTGVFGANVLTF.

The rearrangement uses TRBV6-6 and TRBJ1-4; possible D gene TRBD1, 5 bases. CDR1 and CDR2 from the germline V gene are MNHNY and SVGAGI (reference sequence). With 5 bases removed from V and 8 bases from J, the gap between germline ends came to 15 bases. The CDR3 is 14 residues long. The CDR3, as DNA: TGTGCCAGCAGTGCCGCTGGGGGGTGGGAAAAACTGTTTTTT. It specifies CASSAAGGWEKLFF.

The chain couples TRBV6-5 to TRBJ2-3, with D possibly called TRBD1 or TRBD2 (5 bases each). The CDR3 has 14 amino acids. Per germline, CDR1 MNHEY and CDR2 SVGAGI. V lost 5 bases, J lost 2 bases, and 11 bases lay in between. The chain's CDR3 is CASSTGLYTDTQYF. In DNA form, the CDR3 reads TGTGCCAGCAGTACAGGACTTTACACAGATACGCAGTATTTT.

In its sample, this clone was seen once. The CDR3 loop is CASSEGSYEQFF. CDR3 coding DNA: TGTGCCAGCAGTGAAGGGTCTTATGAGCAGTTCTTC. The V call is TRBV2, the J call TRBJ2-1; D uncertain. This CDR3 is built from 12 residues. The germline V gene encodes CDR1 SNHLY and CDR2 FYNNEI. Trimming cost V 1 base and J 8 bases, with 6 bases left between them.

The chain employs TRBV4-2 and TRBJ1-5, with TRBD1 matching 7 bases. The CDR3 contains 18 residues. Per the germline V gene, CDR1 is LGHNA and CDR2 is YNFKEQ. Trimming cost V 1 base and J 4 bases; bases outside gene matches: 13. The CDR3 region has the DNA TGTGCCAGCAGCCAAGTAGGAACAGGGGAGATTGGGAATCAGCCCCAGCATTTT. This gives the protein CASSQVGTGEIGNQPQHF.

CDR3 DNA sequence: TGTGCCAGCAGCCTACAGGGGATCGAGCAGTACTTC. Translation gives CASSLQGIEQYF. This chain uses TRBV7-9 with TRBJ2-7; 7 bases map to TRBD1. V shed 5 bases, J shed 6 bases, and the junction held 4 bases outside the gene matches. The CDR3 runs to 12 residues. Per the germline V gene, CDR1 is SEHNR and CDR2 is FQNEAQ (reference sequence).

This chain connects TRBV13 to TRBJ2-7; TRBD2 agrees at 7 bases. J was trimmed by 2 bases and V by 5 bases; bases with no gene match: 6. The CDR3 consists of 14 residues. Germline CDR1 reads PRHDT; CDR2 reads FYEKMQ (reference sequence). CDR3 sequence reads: CASSREDGPYEQYF. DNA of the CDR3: TGTGCCAGCAGCCGGGAGGACGGCCCCTACGAGCAGTACTTC.

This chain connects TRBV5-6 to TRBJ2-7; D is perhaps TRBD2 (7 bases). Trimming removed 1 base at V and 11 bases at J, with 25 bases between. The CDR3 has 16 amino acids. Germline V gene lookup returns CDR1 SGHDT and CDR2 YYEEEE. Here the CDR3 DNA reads TGTGCCAGCAGCTTGTTCCCCCCGGGGGGACAAGACCCGAAGTACTTC. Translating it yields CASSLFPPGGQDPKYF.

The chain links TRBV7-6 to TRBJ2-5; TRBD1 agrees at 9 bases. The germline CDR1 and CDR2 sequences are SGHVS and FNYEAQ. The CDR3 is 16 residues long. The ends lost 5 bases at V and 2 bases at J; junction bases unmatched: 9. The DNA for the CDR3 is TGTGCCAGCAGCCCGAAGTGGACAGGGGAGCAAGAGACCCAGTACTTC. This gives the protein CASSPKWTGEQETQYF.

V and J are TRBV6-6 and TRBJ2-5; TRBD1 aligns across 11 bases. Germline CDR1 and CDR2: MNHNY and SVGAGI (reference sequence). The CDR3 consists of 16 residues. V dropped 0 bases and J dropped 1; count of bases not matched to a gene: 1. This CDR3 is CASSYSGTGGQETQYF. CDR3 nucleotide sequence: TGTGCCAGCAGTTACTCGGGGACAGGGGGCCAAGAGACCCAGTACTTC.

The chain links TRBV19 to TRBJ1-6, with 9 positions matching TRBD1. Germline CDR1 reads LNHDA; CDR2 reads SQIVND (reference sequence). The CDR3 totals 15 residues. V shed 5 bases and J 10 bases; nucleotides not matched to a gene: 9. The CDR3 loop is CASSAGTGRRSPLHF. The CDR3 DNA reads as TGTGCCAGTAGTGCCGGGACAGGGAGGAGATCACCCCTCCACTTT.

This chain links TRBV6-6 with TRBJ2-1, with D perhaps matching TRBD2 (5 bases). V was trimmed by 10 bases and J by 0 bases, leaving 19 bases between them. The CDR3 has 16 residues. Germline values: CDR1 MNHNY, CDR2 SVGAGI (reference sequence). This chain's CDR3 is CATRRDGGSSYNEQFF. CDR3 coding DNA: TGTGCCACCAGACGGGATGGCGGTAGCTCCTACAATGAGCAGTTCTTC.

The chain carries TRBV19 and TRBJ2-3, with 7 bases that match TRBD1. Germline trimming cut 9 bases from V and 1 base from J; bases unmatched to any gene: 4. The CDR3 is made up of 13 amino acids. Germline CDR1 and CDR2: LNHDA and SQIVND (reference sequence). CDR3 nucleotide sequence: TGTGCCAGCACCGGGACAGGCACAGATACGCAGTATTTT. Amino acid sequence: CASTGTGTDTQYF.

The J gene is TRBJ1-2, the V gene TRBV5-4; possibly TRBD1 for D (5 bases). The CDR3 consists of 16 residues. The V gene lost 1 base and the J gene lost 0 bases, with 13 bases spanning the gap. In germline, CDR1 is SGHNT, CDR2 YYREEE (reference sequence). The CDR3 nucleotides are TGTGCCAGCAGCTTGAGACCGACAGCTACTAACTATGGCTACACCTTC. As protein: CASSLRPTATNYGYTF.

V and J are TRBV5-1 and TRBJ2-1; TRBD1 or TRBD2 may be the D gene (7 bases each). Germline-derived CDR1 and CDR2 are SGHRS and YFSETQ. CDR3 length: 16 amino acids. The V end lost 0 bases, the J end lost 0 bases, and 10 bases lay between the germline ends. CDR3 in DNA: TGCGCCAGCAGCTTGGCAGGGGGGGCCTCCTACAATGAGCAGTTCTTC. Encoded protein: CASSLAGGASYNEQFF. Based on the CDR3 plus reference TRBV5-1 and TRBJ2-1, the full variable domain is KAGVTQTPRYLIKTRGQQVTLSCSPISGHRSVSWYQQTPGQGLQFLFEYFSETQRNKGNFPGRFSGRQFSNSRSEMNVSTLELGDSALYLCASSLAGGASYNEQFFGPGTRLTVL.

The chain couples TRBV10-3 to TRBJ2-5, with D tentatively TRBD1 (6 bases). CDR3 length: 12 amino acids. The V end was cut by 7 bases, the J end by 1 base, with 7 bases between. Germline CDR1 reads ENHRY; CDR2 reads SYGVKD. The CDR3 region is CAIKGVQETQYF. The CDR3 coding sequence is TGTGCCATCAAGGGGGTCCAAGAGACCCAGTACTTC.

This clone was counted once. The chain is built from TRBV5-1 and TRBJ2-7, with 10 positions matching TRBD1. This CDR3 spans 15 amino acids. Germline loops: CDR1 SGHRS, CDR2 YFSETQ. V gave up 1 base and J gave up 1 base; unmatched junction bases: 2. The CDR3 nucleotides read TGCGCCAGCAGCTTGAGGGACAGGGGTTCCTACGAGCAGTACTTC. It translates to CASSLRDRGSYEQYF.

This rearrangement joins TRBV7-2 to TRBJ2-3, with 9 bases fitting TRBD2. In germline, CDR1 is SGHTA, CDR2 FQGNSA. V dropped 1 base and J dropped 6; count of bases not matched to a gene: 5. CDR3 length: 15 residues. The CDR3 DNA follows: TGTGCCAGCAGCTTAGAGCGGGGGGTGAGGGATACGCAGTATTTT. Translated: CASSLERGVRDTQYF. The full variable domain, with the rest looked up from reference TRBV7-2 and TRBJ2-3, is GAGVSQSPSNKVTEKGKDVELRCDPISGHTALYWYRQSLGQGLEFLIYFQGNSAPDKSGLPSDRFSAERTGGSVSTLTIQRTQQEDSAVYLCASSLERGVRDTQYFGPGTRLTVL.

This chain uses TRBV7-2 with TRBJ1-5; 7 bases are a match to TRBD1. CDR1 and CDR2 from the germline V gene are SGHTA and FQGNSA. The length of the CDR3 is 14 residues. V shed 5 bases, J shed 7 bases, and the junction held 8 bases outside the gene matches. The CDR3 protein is CASSPNRGRQPQHF. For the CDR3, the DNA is TGTGCCAGCAGCCCAAACAGGGGACGACAGCCCCAGCATTTT.

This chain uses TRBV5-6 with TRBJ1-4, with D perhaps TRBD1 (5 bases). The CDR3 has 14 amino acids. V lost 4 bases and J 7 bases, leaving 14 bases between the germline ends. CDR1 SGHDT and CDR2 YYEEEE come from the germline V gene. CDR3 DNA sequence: TGTGCCAGCAGCCAGGGTGTGCGCGGTGAAAAACTGTTTTTT. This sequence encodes CASSQGVRGEKLFF.

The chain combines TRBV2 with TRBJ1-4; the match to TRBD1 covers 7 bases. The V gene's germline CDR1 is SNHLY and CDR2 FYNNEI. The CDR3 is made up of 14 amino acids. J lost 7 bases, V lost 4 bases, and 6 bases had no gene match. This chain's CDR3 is CASSGGQQSEKLFF. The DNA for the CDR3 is TGTGCCAGCAGTGGGGGACAGCAGAGTGAAAAACTGTTTTTT.

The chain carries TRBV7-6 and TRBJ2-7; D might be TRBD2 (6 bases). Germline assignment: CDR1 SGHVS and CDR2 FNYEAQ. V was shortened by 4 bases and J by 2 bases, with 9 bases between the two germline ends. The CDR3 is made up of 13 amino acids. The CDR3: CASSSGGPYEQYF. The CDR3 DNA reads TGTGCCAGCAGCTCCGGGGGTCCCTACGAGCAGTACTTC.

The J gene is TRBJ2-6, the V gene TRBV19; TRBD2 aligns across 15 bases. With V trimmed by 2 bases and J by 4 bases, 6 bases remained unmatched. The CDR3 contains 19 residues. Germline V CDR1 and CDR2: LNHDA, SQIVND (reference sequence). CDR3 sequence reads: CASSIRGLAGGLGANVLTF. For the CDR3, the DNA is TGTGCCAGTAGTATAAGAGGACTAGCGGGAGGGTTAGGGGCCAACGTCCTGACTTTC.

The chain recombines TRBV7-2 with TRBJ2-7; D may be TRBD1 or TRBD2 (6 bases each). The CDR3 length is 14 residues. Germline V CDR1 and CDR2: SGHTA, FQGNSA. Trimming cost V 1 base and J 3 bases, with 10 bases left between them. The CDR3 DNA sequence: TGTGCCAGCAGCTTAGTTGGAGGGGGCTACGAGCAGTACTTC. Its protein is CASSLVGGGYEQYF.

CDR3 coding DNA: TGTGCCAGCATTCGGGACGAGACCTCCTACAATGAGCAGTTCTTC. Translation: CASIRDETSYNEQFF. The J gene is TRBJ2-1, the V gene TRBV2; D may match TRBD1 or TRBD2 (5 bases each). The CDR3 sequence is 15 residues long. V lost 7 bases to trimming and J lost 0 bases, with 13 bases between them. Germline V gene data show CDR1 as SNHLY and CDR2 as FYNNEI.

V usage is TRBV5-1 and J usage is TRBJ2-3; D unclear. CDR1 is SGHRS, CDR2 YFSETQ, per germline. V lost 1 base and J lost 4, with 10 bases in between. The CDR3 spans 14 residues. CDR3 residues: CASSLPSLSDTQYF. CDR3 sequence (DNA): TGCGCCAGCAGCTTGCCTAGTCTCTCAGATACGCAGTATTTT. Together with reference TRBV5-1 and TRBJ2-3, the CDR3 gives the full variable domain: KAGVTQTPRYLIKTRGQQVTLSCSPISGHRSVSWYQQTPGQGLQFLFEYFSETQRNKGNFPGRFSGRQFSNSRSEMNVSTLELGDSALYLCASSLPSLSDTQYFGPGTRLTVL.

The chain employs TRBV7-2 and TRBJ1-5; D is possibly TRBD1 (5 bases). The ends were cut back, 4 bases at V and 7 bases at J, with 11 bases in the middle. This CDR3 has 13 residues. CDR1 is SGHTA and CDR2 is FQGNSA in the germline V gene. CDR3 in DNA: TGTGCCAGCAGCTGGAATAAGGGGCAGCCCCAGCATTTT. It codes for CASSWNKGQPQHF.

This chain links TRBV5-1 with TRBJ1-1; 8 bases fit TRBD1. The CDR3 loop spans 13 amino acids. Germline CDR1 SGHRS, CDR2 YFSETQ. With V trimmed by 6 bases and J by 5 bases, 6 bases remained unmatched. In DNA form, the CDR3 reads TGCGCCAGCAAGACAGGGGTCGGGACTGAAGCTTTCTTT. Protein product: CASKTGVGTEAFF. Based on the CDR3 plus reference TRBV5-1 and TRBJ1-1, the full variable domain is KAGVTQTPRYLIKTRGQQVTLSCSPISGHRSVSWYQQTPGQGLQFLFEYFSETQRNKGNFPGRFSGRQFSNSRSEMNVSTLELGDSALYLCASKTGVGTEAFFGQGTRLTVV.